The entry below describes one T cell receptor (beta chain). The antigen is unknown. The data stem from a study of cytotoxic CD8 clonotypes in ibrutinib-treated CLL. Study overall: Response was recorded as partial in some 25 patients and complete in 2; at median approximately 65 months, about 14 remained remitted and approximately twelve had progressed. Study-wide points: Starting clonality was above that of age-matched healthy donors and tracked circulating CD8+ T-cell counts.

The trim removed 3 bases at V and 8 bases at J, leaving 11 bases unmatched. From germline, CDR1 is SEHNR and CDR2 FQNEAQ (reference sequence). This CDR3 region has 15 residues. Measured with immunoSEQ multiplex PCR; TCRdb has only the in-frame clones, and not every one. Of 35,000 to 55,000 clones in the sample, about 70% are singletons; the top ten hold 9.5% to 15%. The specimen was PBMCs, collected after 12 months of ibrutinib treatment. This receptor was obtained from a human donor with chronic lymphocytic leukemia. V and J are TRBV7-9 and TRBJ1-2, with 8 bases identical to TRBD1. CDR3 amino acids: CASSLESDRVVGYTF. The CDR3 DNA reads TGTGCCAGCAGCTTGGAGTCGGACAGGGTTGTAGGCTACACCTTC.